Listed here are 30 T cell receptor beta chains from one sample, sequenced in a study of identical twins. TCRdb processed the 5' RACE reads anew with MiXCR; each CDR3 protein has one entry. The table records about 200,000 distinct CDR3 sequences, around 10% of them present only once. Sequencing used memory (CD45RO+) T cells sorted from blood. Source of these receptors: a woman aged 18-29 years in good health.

The CDR3 nucleotides read TGTGCCAGTAGTATGGGGAGCCAAGATACGCAGTATTTT. Protein: CASSMGSQDTQYF. The V call is TRBV19, the J call TRBJ2-3, with a possible D match to TRBD2 (5 bases). CDR3 length equals 13 residues. The V and J ends lost 3 bases and 5 bases respectively, with 9 bases between them. Germline V CDR1 and CDR2: LNHDA, SQIVND (reference sequence).

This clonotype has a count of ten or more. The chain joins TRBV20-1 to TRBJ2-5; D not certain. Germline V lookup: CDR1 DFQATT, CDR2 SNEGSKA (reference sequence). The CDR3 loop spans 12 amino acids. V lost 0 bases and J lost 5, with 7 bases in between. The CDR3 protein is CSARDSWETQYF. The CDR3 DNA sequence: TGCAGTGCTAGAGATTCCTGGGAGACCCAGTACTTC.

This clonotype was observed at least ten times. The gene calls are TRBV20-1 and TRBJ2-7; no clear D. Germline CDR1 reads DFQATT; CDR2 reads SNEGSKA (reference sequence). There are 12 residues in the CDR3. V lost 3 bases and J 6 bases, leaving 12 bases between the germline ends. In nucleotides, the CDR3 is TGCAGTGCTAGGGGCGCAGGCCGCGAGCAGTACTTC. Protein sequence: CSARGAGREQYF.

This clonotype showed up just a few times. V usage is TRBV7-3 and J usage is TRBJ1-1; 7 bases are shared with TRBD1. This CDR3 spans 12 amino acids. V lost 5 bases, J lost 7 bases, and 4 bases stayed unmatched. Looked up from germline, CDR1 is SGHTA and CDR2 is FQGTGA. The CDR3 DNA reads TGTGCCAGCAGCCGGAGACAGGGTGAAGCTTTCTTT. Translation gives CASSRRQGEAFF.

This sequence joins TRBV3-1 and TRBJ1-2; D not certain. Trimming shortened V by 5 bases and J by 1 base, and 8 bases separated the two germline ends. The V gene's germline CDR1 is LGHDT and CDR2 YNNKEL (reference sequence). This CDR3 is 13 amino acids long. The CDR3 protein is CASSTTVNYGYTF. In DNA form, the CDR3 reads TGTGCCAGCAGCACGACGGTTAACTATGGCTACACCTTC. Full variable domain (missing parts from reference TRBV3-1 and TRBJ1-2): DTAVSQTPKYLVTQMGNDKSIKCEQNLGHDTMYWYKQDSKKFLKIMFSYNNKELIINETVPNRFSPKSPDKAHLNLHINSLELGDSAVYFCASSTTVNYGYTFGSGTRLTVV.

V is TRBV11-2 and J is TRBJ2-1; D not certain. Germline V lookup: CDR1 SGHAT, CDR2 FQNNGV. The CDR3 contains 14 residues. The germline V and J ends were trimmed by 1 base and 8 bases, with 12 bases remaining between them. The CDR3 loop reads CASSLAYQLHEQFF. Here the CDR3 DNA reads TGTGCCAGCAGCTTAGCTTATCAGTTACATGAGCAGTTCTTC.

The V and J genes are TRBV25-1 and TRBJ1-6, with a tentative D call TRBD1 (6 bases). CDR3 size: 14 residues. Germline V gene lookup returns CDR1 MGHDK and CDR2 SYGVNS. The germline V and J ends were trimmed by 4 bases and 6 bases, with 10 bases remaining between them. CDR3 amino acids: CASSGHRANSPLHF. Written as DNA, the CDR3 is TGTGCCAGCAGTGGGCACAGGGCTAATTCACCCCTCCACTTT.

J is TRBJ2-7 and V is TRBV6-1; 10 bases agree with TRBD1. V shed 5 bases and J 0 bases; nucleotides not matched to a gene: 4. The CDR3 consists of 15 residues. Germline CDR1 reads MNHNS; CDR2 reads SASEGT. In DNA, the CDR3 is TGTGCCAGCAGTACCGGGACAGGGGCCTCCTACGAGCAGTACTTC. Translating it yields CASSTGTGASYEQYF.

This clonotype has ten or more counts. CDR3 in amino acids: CASSQGGGAGGYTF. The CDR3, as DNA: TGTGCCAGCAGCCAAGGAGGCGGCGCGGGGGGCTACACCTTC. V gene TRBV3-1 combines with J gene TRBJ1-2; unclear D gene. Germline CDR1 is LGHDT and CDR2 is YNNKEL (reference sequence). This CDR3 spans 14 amino acids. V lost 1 base, J lost 8 bases, and 14 bases lay in between.

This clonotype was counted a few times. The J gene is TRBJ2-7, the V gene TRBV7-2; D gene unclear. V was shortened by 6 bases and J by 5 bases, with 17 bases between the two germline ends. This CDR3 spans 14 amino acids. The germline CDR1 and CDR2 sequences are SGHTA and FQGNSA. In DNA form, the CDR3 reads TGTGCCAGCAGAGGGCCATCTCCCTGGGACGAGCAGTACTTC. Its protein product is CASRGPSPWDEQYF.

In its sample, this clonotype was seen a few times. The CDR3: CASSYVTPLLQGAGGEQYF. CDR3 nucleotide sequence: TGTGCCAGCAGTTACGTAACACCACTCTTACAGGGTGCCGGGGGGGAGCAGTACTTC. The genes are TRBV6-5 and TRBJ2-7; tentatively, D is TRBD2 (7 bases). V was cut by 2 bases and J by 7 bases, with 30 bases left in between. The CDR3 totals 19 residues. Germline CDR1 and CDR2: MNHEY and SVGAGI.

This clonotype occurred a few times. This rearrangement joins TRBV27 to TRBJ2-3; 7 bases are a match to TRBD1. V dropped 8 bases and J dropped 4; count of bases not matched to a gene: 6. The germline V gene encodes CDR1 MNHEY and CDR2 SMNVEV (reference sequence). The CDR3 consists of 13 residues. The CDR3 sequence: CASGRQGPDTQYF. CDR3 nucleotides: TGTGCCAGCGGACGACAGGGCCCAGATACGCAGTATTTT.

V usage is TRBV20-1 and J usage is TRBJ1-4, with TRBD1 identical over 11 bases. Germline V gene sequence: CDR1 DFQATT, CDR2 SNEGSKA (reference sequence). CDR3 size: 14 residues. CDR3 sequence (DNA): TGCTGCGCTGGACAGGGGGCGGGCGGTGAAAAACTGTTTTTT. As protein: CCAGQGAGGEKLFF.

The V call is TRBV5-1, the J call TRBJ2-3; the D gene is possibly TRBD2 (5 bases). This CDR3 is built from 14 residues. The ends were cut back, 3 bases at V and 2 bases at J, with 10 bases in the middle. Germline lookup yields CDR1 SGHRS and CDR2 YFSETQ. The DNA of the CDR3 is TGCGCCAGCAGCTCCCGGGGAGACACAGATACGCAGTATTTT. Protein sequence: CASSSRGDTDTQYF.

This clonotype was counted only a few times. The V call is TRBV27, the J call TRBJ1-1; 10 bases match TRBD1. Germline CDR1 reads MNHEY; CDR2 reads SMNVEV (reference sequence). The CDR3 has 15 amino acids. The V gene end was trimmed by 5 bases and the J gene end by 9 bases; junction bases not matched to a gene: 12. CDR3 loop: CASSDPRQGAIQAFF. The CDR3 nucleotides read TGTGCCAGCAGTGACCCCCGACAGGGGGCAATTCAAGCTTTCTTT.

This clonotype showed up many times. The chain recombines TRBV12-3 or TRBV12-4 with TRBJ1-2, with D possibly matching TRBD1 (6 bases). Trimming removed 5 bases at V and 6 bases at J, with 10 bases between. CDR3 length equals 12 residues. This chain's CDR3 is CASSKRDNGYTF. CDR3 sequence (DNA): TGTGCCAGCAGTAAACGGGACAATGGCTACACCTTC.

The chain's CDR3 is CASTLQGNEQYF. CDR3 DNA: TGTGCCAGCACCCTGCAGGGAAACGAGCAGTACTTC. The chain couples TRBV12-3 or TRBV12-4 to TRBJ2-7, with D perhaps matching TRBD1 (5 bases). The V end lost 7 bases, the J end lost 5 bases, and 12 bases lay between the germline ends. The CDR3 is 12 amino acids.

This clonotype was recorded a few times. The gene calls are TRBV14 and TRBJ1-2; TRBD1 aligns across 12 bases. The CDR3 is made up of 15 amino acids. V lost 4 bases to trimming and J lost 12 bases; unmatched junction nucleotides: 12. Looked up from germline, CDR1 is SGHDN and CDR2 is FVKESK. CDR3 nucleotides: TGTGCCAGCAGCCTATACATCCGGGACAGGGGGCTCCACACCTTC. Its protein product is CASSLYIRDRGLHTF.

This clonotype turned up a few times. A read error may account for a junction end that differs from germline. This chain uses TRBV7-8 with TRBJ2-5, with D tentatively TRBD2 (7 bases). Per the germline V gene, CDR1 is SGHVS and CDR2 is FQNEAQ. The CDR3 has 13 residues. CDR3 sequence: CASILGGGETQYF. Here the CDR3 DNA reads TGTGCCAGCATCTTAGGGGGGGGAGAGACCCAGTACTTC.

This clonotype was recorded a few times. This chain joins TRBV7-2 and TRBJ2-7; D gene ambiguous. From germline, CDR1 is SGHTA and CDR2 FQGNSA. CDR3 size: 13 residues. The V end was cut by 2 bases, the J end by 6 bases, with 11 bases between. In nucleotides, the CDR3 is TGTGCCAGCAGCTTACAGCACGGATTCGAGCAGTACTTC. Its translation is CASSLQHGFEQYF.

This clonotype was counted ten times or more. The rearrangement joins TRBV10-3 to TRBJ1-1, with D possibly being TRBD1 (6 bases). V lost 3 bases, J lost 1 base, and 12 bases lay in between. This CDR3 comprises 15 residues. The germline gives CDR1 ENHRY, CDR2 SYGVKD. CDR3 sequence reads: CAISDPGDGNTEAFF. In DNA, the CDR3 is TGTGCCATCAGTGATCCAGGGGATGGGAACACTGAAGCTTTCTTT.

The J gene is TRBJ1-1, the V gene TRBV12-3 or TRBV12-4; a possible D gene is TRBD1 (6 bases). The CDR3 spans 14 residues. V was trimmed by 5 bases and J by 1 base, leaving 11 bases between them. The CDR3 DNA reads TGTGCCAGCAGTCCAGGGGAAGAGAACACTGAAGCTTTCTTT. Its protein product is CASSPGEENTEAFF.

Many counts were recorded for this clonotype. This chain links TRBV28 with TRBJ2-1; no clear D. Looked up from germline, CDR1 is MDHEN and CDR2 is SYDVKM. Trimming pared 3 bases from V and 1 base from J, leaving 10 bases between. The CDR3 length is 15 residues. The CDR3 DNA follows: TGTGCCAGCAGTTTGTTGACGACTTCCTACAATGAGCAGTTCTTC. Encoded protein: CASSLLTTSYNEQFF.

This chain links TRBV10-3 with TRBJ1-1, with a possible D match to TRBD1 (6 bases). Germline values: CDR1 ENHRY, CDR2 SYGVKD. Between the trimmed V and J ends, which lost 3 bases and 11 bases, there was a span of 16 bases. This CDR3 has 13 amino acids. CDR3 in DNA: TGTGCCATCAGTGATCCCAGGGGTAGGGGCGCTTTCTTT. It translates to CAISDPRGRGAFF.

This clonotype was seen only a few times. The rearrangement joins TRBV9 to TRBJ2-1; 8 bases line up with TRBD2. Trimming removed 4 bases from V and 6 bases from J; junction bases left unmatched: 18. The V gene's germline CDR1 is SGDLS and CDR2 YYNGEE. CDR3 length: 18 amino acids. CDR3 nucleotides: TGTGCCAGCAGCCCCCGGGGTAGCGGGGTTTCCCGGGGCAATGAGCAGTTCTTC. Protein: CASSPRGSGVSRGNEQFF.

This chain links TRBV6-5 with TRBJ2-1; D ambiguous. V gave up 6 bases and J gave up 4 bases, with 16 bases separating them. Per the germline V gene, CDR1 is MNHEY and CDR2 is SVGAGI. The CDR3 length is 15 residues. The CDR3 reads CASRITPPPYNEQFF. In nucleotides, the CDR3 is TGTGCCAGCAGAATTACTCCGCCGCCATACAATGAGCAGTTCTTC.

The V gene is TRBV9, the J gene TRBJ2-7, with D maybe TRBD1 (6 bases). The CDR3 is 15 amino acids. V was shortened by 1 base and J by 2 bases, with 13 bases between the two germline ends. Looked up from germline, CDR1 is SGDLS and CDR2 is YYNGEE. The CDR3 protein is CASSVSTGSPYEQYF. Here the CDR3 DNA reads TGTGCCAGCAGCGTATCAACAGGGTCCCCCTACGAGCAGTACTTC.

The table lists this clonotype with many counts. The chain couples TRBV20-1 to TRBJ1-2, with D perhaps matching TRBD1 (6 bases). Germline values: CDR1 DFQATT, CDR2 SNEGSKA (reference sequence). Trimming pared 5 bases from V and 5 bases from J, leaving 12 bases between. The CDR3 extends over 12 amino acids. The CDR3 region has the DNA TGCAGTGCTGGACAGTCTGGATATGGCTACACCTTC. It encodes CSAGQSGYGYTF.

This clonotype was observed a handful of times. CDR3 DNA sequence: TGTGCCAGCATCCCTCAGGGGTCCTATGGCTACACCTTC. Its protein is CASIPQGSYGYTF. The chain uses TRBV7-9 and TRBJ1-2; possibly TRBD1 for D (6 bases). This CDR3 comprises 13 residues. Germline values: CDR1 SEHNR, CDR2 FQNEAQ (reference sequence). V gave up 7 bases and J gave up 4 bases, with 13 bases separating them.

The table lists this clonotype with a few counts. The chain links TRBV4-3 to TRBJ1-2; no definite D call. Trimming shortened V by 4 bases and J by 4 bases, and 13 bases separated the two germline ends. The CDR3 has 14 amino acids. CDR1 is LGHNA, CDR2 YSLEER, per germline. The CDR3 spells CASSPPIAGYGYTF. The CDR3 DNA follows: TGCGCCAGCAGCCCCCCAATAGCAGGCTATGGCTACACCTTC.